This is a list of T cell receptor beta chains from one sample in a study of TIL therapy for anti-PD-1-resistant metastatic lung cancer. Some clones are missing from TCRdb's copy, which holds only in-frame ones; the method was immunoSEQ multiplex PCR. The table lists more than 20,000 clones, around 77% of them singletons. The input for sequencing was tumor tissue, taken at baseline. These receptors were taken from a person between 30 and 80 years old with non-small cell lung cancer. CDR3s include the opening cysteine and the closing phenylalanine or tryptophan. D genes are given only for firm matches. Clone size is shown for a subset of rows, as once, few, many or a class of expanded clone.

TRBV4-3	TRBJ1-2	NA	NA	CASSQDWVGNYGYTF	TGCGCCAGCAGCCAAGATTGGGTCGGCAACTATGGCTACACCTTC
TRBV7-6	TRBJ2-7	TRBD1	few	CASSLTGIYEQYF	TGTGCCAGCAGTTTGACAGGGATTTACGAGCAGTACTTC
TRBV10-2	TRBJ1-1	TRBD1	NA	CASSEGQVHTEAFF	TGCGCCAGCAGTGAGGGACAGGTGCACACTGAAGCTTTCTTT
TRBV7-2	TRBJ2-3	NA	few	CASSQRAAKTDTQYF	TGTGCCAGCAGCCAACGGGCAGCAAAAACAGATACGCAGTATTTT
TRBV30	TRBJ2-7	NA	few	CAWTGGGFWGEQYF	TGTGCCTGGACGGGTGGAGGCTTTTGGGGCGAGCAGTACTTC
TRBV18	TRBJ1-2	NA	NA	CASSPTSRDGYTF	TGTGCCAGCTCACCCACGAGCAGGGATGGCTACACCTTC
TRBV6-5	TRBJ2-4	NA	NA	CASRYTGTGDIQYF	TGTGCCAGCAGGTATACCGGGACCGGGGACATTCAGTACTTC
TRBV5-4	TRBJ2-2	TRBD2	NA	CASSWDNGGGAPGELFF	TGTGCCAGCAGCTGGGATAACGGCGGGGGGGCCCCCGGGGAGCTGTTTTTT
TRBV7-2	TRBJ2-1	NA	NA	CASSTARGANYNEQFF	TGTGCCAGCAGCACGGCCCGGGGGGCCAACTACAATGAGCAGTTCTTC
TRBV10-3	TRBJ2-3	NA	NA	CATNRDGIVDTQYF	TGTGCCACCAACCGGGATGGTATCGTGGATACGCAGTATTTT
TRBV9	TRBJ1-2	NA	NA	CASQLGPNRETTYGYTF	TGTGCCAGCCAGTTGGGACCCAACAGGGAAACCACCTATGGCTACACCTTC
TRBV6-1	TRBJ1-2	NA	NA	CASERDYGYTF	TGTGCCAGCGAAAGGGACTATGGCTACACCTTC
TRBV5-5	TRBJ1-4	NA	NA	CASSTNRRPNEKLFF	TGTGCCAGCAGCACTAACAGGCGACCTAATGAAAAACTGTTTTTT
TRBV6-1	TRBJ2-1	TRBD1	NA	CASSGGGGEQFF	TGTGCCAGCAGTGGAGGGGGCGGTGAGCAGTTCTTC
TRBV6-1	TRBJ1-5	TRBD1	few	CASTWDRKPQHF	TGTGCCAGCACCTGGGACAGGAAGCCCCAGCATTTT
TRBV7-7	TRBJ2-3	NA	few	CASSLAPAATDTQYF	TGTGCCAGCAGCTTAGCTCCCGCCGCGACAGATACGCAGTATTTT
TRBV2	TRBJ2-3	NA	NA	CASSGFSTDTQYF	TGTGCCAGCAGTGGGTTCAGCACAGATACGCAGTATTTT
TRBV5-1	TRBJ2-5	TRBD2	once	CASSWGLAGMGRETQYF	TGCGCCAGCAGCTGGGGACTAGCGGGGATGGGAAGAGAGACCCAGTACTTC
TRBV6-6	TRBJ2-1	NA	NA	CASSYIRADEQFF	TGTGCCAGCAGTTACATCAGGGCTGATGAGCAGTTCTTC
TRBV30	TRBJ1-2	TRBD1	NA	CAGQGVAYGYTF	TGTGCCGGACAGGGTGTGGCCTATGGCTACACCTTC
TRBV6-5	TRBJ2-2	TRBD1	once	CASSYEDRPTGELFF	TGTGCCAGCAGTTACGAGGACAGGCCCACCGGGGAGCTGTTTTTT
TRBV19	TRBJ1-1	NA	NA	CASSDANRQAFF	TGTGCCAGTAGTGATGCGAACAGACAAGCTTTCTTT
TRBV7-2	TRBJ1-2	NA	NA	CASSLGGQGTYGYTF	TGTGCCAGCAGCTTAGGTGGGCAGGGGACCTATGGCTACACCTTC
TRBV19	TRBJ1-5	TRBD1	NA	CASSPDRGVNQPQHF	TGTGCCAGTAGTCCGGACAGGGGAGTTAATCAGCCCCAGCATTTT
TRBV30	TRBJ2-7	NA	once	CAWSAGLTYEQYF	TGTGCCTGGAGCGCAGGTTTGACCTACGAGCAGTACTTC
TRBV7-2	TRBJ2-1	NA	NA	CASSLASPGTHNEQFF	TGTGCCAGCAGCTTAGCTTCCCCGGGGACCCACAATGAGCAGTTCTTC
TRBV7-9	TRBJ2-1	TRBD2	NA	CASTGTSGGMGEQFF	TGTGCCAGCACCGGGACTAGCGGGGGAATGGGTGAGCAGTTCTTC
TRBV5-1	TRBJ1-2	TRBD1	NA	CASSRTGGGGEGYTF	TGCGCCAGCAGCCGCACAGGGGGCGGGGGAGAGGGCTACACCTTC
TRBV4-1	TRBJ2-3	TRBD2	NA	CASSQDGLASGTRDTQYF	TGCGCCAGCAGCCAAGACGGACTAGCTAGTGGGACCCGGGATACGCAGTATTTT
TRBV12-5	TRBJ1-2	TRBD1	NA	CASGLSTGAYGYTF	TGTGCTAGTGGTTTGTCCACAGGGGCATATGGCTACACCTTC
TRBV19	TRBJ1-4	NA	NA	CASSSTVEKLFF	TGTGCCAGTAGTAGTACTGTTGAAAAACTGTTTTTT
TRBV6-1	TRBJ2-7	TRBD1	NA	CASSRTGDYEQYF	TGTGCCAGCAGCCGGACAGGGGACTACGAGCAGTACTTC
TRBV7-9	TRBJ2-5	TRBD1	NA	CASSQDRVETQYF	TGTGCCAGCAGCCAAGACAGGGTAGAGACCCAGTACTTC
TRBV27	TRBJ1-2	NA	NA	CASSLTGVNGYTF	TGTGCCAGCAGTTTGACCGGGGTTAATGGCTACACCTTC
TRBV15	TRBJ1-3	NA	NA	CATSSAAAGNTIYF	TGTGCCACCAGCTCCGCGGCGGCCGGAAACACCATATATTTT
TRBV5-1	TRBJ1-1	NA	NA	CASSYKGDTEAFF	TGCGCCAGCAGCTACAAGGGTGACACTGAAGCTTTCTTT
TRBV5-1	TRBJ1-2	TRBD1	NA	CASSPQDRGLSYTF	TGCGCCAGCAGCCCCCAGGACAGGGGATTGAGCTACACCTTC
TRBV6-5	TRBJ2-7	NA	NA	CASSSPGRSYEQYF	TGTGCCAGCAGTAGCCCTGGACGCTCCTACGAGCAGTACTTC
TRBV11-3	TRBJ1-1	NA	NA	CASTRGVATEAFF	TGTGCCAGCACAAGGGGAGTTGCCACTGAAGCTTTCTTT
TRBV11-2	TRBJ2-7	NA	NA	CASSLGFPLGGGFSYEQYF	TGTGCCAGCAGCTTAGGCTTCCCTTTAGGAGGGGGCTTTTCCTACGAGCAGTACTTC